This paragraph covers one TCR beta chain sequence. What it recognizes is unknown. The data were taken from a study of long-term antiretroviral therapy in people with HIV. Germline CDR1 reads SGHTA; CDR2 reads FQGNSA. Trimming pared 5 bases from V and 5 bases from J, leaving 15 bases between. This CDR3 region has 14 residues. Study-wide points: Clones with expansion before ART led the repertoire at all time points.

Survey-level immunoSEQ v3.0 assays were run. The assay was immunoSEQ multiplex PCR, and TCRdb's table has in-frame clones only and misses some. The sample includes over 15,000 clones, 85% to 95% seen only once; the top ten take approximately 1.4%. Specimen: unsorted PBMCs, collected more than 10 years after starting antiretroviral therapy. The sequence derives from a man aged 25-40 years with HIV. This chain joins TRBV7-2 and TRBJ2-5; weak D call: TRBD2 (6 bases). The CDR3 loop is CASSPTGGAETQYF. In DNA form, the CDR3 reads TGTGCCAGCAGCCCAACGGGCGGGGCGGAGACCCAGTACTTC. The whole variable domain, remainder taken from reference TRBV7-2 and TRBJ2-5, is GAGVSQSPSNKVTEKGKDVELRCDPISGHTALYWYRQSLGQGLEFLIYFQGNSAPDKSGLPSDRFSAERTGGSVSTLTIQRTQQEDSAVYLCASSPTGGAETQYFGPGTRLLVL.